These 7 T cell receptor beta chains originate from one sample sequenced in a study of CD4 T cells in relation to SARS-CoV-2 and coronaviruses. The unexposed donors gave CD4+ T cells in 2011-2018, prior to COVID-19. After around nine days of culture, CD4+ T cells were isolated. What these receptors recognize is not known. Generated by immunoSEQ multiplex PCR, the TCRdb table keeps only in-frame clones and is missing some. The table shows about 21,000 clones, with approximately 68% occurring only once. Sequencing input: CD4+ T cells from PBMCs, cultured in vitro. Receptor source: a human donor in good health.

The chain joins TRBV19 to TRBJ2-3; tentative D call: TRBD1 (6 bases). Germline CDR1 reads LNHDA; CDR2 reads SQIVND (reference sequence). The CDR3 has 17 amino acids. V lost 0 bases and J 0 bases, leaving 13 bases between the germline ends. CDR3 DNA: TGTGCCAGTAGTATAGACCACAGGGACCCTAGCACAGATACGCAGTATTTT. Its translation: CASSIDHRDPSTDTQYF.

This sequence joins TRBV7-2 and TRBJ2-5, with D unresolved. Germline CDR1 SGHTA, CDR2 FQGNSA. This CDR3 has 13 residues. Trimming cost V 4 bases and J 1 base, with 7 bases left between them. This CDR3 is CASSSTFQETQYF. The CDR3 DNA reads TGTGCCAGCAGCTCGACTTTCCAAGAGACCCAGTACTTC.

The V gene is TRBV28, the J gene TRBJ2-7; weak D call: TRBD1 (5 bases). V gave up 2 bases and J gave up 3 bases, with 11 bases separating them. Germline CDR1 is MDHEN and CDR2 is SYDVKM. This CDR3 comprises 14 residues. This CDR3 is CASSLGRAIYEQYF. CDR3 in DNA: TGTGCCAGCAGTTTAGGCAGGGCGATCTACGAGCAGTACTTC.

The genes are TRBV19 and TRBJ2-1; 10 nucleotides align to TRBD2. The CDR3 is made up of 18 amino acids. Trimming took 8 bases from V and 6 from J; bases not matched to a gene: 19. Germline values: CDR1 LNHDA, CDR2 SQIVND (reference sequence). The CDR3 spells CASSSPPFRASGSNEQFF. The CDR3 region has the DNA TGTGCCAGTTCGTCACCCCCCTTTAGGGCTAGCGGGAGCAATGAGCAGTTCTTC. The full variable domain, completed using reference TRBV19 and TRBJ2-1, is DGGITQSPKYLFRKEGQNVTLSCEQNLNHDAMYWYRQDPGQGLRLIYYSQIVNDFQKGDIAEGYSVSREKKESFPLTVTSAQKNPTAFYLCASSSPPFRASGSNEQFFGPGTRLTVL.

Here the CDR3 DNA reads TGCGCCAGCAGCCAAGAACCCAGGGGCAATGAAAAACTGTTTTTT. Its protein is CASSQEPRGNEKLFF. V usage is TRBV4-3 and J usage is TRBJ1-4, with D possibly TRBD1 on 6 matching bases. V gave up 0 bases and J gave up 5 bases, with 10 bases separating them. The germline V gene encodes CDR1 LGHNA and CDR2 YSLEER. This CDR3 contains 15 residues.

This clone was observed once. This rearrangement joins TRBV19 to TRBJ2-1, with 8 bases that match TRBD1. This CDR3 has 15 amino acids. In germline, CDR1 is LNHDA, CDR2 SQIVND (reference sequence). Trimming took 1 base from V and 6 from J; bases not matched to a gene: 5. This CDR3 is CASSIVEDRVNEQFF. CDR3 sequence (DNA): TGTGCCAGTAGTATAGTCGAGGACAGGGTCAATGAGCAGTTCTTC. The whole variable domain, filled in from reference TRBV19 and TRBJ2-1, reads DGGITQSPKYLFRKEGQNVTLSCEQNLNHDAMYWYRQDPGQGLRLIYYSQIVNDFQKGDIAEGYSVSREKKESFPLTVTSAQKNPTAFYLCASSIVEDRVNEQFFGPGTRLTVL.

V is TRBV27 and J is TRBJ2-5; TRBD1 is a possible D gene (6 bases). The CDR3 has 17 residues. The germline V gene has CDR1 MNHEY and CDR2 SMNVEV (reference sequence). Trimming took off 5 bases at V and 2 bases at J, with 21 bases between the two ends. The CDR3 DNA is TGTGCCAGCAGTCCCGACCGACAGGTTAGGGGACAAGAGACCCAGTACTTC. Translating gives CASSPDRQVRGQETQYF.